This TCR beta chain was captured in a study of STAT3 mutations in large granular lymphocyte leukemia. General observations from the study: Every T-cell large granular lymphocyte leukemia patient had at least one immunodominant TCR beta clonotype. Samples missed the first appearance of the clone. Some patients had persisting codominant clonotypes that could mask small clones. In several patients, dominant TCR clone burden exceeded STAT3 mutant burden.

Assay: immunoSEQ multiplex PCR; the TCRdb copy retains only in-frame clones and omits some. The sample gives under 25,000 clones, over 80% of which show up once; 40% to 55% is in the top ten. This CDR3 contains 15 residues. J gave up 4 bases and V 4 bases, and 6 bases lay outside the gene matches. Germline V gene data show CDR1 as LNHDA and CDR2 as SQIVND (reference sequence). This clone has just one count. What it binds is unknown. The chain recombines TRBV19 with TRBJ2-3; 9 nucleotides line up with TRBD2. Material: peripheral blood mononuclear cells. This clonotype was obtained from a man between 60 and 70 years old with T-cell large granular lymphocyte leukemia. Some clones in this sample may be carry-over from other donors' samples. This CDR3 reads CASSTQVAGADTQYF. CDR3 bases: TGTGCCAGTAGTACTCAAGTAGCGGGGGCAGATACGCAGTATTTT.